One T cell receptor beta chain is described in this entry. No antigen is known for it. This sample is part of a study of shared clonotypes between healthy human individuals. Overall study results and limits: Of the naive CD4 clonotypes, 4% to 5% were shared across a handful of donors.

200 to 250 ng DNA, approximately 30,000 T cell genomes, went into each sorted-subset replicate PCR. Using immunoSEQ multiplex PCR, the repertoire was profiled, and TCRdb retains in-frame clones only, with some absent. The sample contains under 2,000,000 clones, roughly 95% of which appear only once. Cells designated naive CD8 were CD45RO-negative and were positively selected for CCR7, with terminally differentiated effector memory CD45RA+ cells excluded. Per germline, CDR1 SEHNR and CDR2 FQNEAQ (reference sequence). The CDR3 length is 16 residues. The germline V and J ends were trimmed by 5 bases and 4 bases, with 21 bases remaining between them.

The sequence came from a man between 18 and 29 years old in good health. V gene TRBV7-9 combines with J gene TRBJ2-7; D remains ambiguous. The specimen sequenced was naive CD8+ T cells sorted from blood. The CDR3 DNA reads TGTGCCAGCAGCACCAGCCGGGCCGATAAGGAATACGAGCAGTACTTC. It codes for CASSTSRADKEYEQYF.